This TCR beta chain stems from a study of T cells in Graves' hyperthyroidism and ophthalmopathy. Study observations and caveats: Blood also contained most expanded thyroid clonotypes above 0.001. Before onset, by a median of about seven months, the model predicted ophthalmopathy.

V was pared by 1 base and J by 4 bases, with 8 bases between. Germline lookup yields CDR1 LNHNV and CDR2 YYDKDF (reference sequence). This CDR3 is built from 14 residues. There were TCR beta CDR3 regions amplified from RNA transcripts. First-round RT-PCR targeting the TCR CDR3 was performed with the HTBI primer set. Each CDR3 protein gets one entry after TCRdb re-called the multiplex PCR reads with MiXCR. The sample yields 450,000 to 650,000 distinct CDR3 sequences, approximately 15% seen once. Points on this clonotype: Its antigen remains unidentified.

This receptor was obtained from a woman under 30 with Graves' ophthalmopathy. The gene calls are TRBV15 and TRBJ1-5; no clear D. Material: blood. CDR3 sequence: CATSRAVRNQPQHF. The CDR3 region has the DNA TGTGCCACCAGCAGAGCCGTAAGAAATCAGCCCCAGCATTTT.